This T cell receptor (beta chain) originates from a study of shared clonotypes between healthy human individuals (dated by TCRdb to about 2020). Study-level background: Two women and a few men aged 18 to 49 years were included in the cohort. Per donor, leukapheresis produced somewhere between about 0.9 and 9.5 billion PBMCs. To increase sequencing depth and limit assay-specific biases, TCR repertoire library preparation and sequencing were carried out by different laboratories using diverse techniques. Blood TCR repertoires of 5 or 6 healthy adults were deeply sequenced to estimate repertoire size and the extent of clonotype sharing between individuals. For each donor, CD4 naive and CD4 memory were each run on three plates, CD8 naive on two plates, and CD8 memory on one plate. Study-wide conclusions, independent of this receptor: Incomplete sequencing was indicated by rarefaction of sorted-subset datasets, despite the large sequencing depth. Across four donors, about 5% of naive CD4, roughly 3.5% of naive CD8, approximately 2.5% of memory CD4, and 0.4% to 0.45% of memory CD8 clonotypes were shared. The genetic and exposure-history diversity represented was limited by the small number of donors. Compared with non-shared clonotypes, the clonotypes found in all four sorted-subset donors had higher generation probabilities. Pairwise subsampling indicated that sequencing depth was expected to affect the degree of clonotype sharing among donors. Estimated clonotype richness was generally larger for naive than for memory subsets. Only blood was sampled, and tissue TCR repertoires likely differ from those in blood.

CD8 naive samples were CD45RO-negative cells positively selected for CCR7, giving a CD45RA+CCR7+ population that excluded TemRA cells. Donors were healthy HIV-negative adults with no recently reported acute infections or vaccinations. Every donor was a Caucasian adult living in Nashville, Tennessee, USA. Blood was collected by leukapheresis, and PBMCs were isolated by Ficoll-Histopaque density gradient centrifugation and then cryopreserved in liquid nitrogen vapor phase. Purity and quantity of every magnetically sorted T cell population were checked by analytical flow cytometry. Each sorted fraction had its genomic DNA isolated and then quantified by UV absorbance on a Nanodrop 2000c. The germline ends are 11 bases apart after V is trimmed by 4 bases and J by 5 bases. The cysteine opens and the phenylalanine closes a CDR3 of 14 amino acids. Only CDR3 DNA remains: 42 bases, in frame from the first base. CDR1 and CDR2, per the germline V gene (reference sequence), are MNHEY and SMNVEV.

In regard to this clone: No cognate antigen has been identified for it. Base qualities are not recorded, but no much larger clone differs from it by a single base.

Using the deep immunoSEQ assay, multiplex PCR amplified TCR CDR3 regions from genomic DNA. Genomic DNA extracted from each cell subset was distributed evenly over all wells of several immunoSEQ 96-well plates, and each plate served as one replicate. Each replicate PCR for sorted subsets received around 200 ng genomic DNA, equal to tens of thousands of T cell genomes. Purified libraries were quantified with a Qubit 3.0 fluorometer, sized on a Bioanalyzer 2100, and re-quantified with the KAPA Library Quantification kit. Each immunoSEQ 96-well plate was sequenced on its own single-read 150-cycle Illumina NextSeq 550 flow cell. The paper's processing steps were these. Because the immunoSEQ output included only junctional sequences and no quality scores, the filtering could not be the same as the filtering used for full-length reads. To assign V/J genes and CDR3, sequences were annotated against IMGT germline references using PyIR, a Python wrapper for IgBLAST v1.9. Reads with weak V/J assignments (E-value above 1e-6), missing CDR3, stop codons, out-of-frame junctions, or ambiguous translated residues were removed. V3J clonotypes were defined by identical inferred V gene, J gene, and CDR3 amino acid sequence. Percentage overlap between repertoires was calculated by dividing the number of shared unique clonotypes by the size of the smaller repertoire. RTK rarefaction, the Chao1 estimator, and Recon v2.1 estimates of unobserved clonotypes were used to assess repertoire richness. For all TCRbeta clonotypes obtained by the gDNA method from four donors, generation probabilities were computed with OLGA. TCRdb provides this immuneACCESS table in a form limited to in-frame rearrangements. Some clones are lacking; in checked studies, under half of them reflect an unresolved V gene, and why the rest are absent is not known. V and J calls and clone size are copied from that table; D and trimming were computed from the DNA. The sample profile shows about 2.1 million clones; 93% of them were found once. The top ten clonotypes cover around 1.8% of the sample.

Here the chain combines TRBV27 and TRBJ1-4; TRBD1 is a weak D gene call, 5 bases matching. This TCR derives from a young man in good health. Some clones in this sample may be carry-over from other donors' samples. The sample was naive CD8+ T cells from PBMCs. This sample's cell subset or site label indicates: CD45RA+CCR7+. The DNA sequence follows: TGTGCCAGCAGTTATCAGGGTGGGAATGAAAAACTGTTTTTT. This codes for CASSYQGGNEKLFF.